This TCR beta chain derives from a study of blood T cells in healthy people across ages. A second PCR of about 6 to 12 cycles used a sample-barcoded 5' primer and a J-beta primer mix. From the 5' RACE reads, TCRdb called clonotypes with MiXCR, one entry per CDR3 protein. Seen here are 1.5 million to 2 million distinct CDR3 sequences, 30% to 40% observed once, and the top ten hold about 21%. About this clonotype itself: No antigen is known for it.

Trimming pared 1 base from V and 1 base from J, leaving 10 bases between. The germline V gene encodes CDR1 SGHDN and CDR2 FVKESK. The CDR3 loop spans 15 amino acids. Findings and caveats of the study: It was found that TCR beta diversity correlated strongly with the percentage of naive T cells.

The clonotype was recovered from a human donor in good health. The sample comprised blood. The chain uses TRBV14 and TRBJ1-1, with D uncertain. The CDR3 sequence: CASSQVRETNTEAFF. CDR3 DNA sequence: TGTGCCAGCAGCCAAGTCCGGGAGACGAACACTGAAGCTTTCTTT. The variable domain in full, with the rest retrieved from reference TRBV14 and TRBJ1-1, is EAGVTQFPSHSVIEKGQTVTLRCDPISGHDNLYWYRRVMGKEIKFLLHFVKESKQDESGMPNNRFLAERTGGTYSTLKVQPAELEDSGVYFCASSQVRETNTEAFFGQGTRLTVV.